This TCR beta chain was identified during a study of blood T cell repertoires in COVID-19. Study overall: The United States, Italy and Spain were the sources of the acute and convalescent COVID-19 samples. In each case, the material was cDNA or gDNA derived from T cells, B-cell-depleted T cells, or PBMCs.

TCRdb's copy holds only in-frame clones and misses some; the assay was immunoSEQ multiplex PCR. The sample includes more than 200,000 clones, approximately 81% of them seen just once. The origin of this receptor is a man aged 55 to 70 with acute or convalescent COVID-19. Material for sequencing was peripheral blood.

CDR3 nucleotide sequence: TGTGCCAGCAGCTTAAGGAAGTACACAGCGGGGGCCGACAATGAGCAGTTCTTC. This codes for CASSLRKYTAGADNEQFF. The V call is TRBV7-2, the J call TRBJ2-1, with TRBD2 matching over 8 bases. The ends lost 2 bases at V and 5 bases at J; junction bases unmatched: 14. The length of the CDR3 is 18 residues. Looked up from germline, CDR1 is SGHTA and CDR2 is FQGNSA.